Below, 6 T cell receptor beta chains from the same sample are listed, as sequenced in a study of shared clonotypes between healthy human individuals. Profiling relied on immunoSEQ multiplex PCR, and the TCRdb table lists in-frame clones only, not all of them. This table holds around 500,000 clones, around 80% found once. Sample: PBMCs. Receptor source: a woman aged 35 to 49 in good health. Some clones in this sample may be carry-over from other donors' samples.

This clone appeared a single time. CDR3 protein: CASSFGDGADTQYF. CDR3 sequence (DNA): TGTGCCAGCAGCTTTGGGGACGGCGCAGATACGCAGTATTTT. J is TRBJ2-3 and V is TRBV7-9; D may correspond to TRBD1 or TRBD2 (5 bases each). This CDR3 contains 14 residues. Germline-derived CDR1 and CDR2 are SEHNR and FQNEAQ (reference sequence). V was cut by 3 bases and J by 4 bases, with 11 bases left in between.

This chain joins TRBV5-4 and TRBJ2-7; 9 nucleotides align to TRBD2. In germline, CDR1 is SGHNT, CDR2 YYREEE (reference sequence). With V trimmed by 4 bases and J by 7 bases, 6 bases remained unmatched. The CDR3 has 13 residues. As DNA, the CDR3 is TGTGCCAGCAGCGGCCAACTAGCGGGTGAGCAGTACTTC. Translated: CASSGQLAGEQYF.

This chain connects TRBV7-3 to TRBJ1-2; 10 bases are a match to TRBD1. Unmatched junction bases numbered 4, after V lost 3 bases and J lost 3 bases. The CDR3 is 15 residues long. Per germline, CDR1 SGHTA and CDR2 FQGTGA. The CDR3 loop is CASSFGTGADYGYTF. The CDR3 DNA sequence: TGTGCCAGCAGCTTCGGGACAGGGGCCGACTATGGCTACACCTTC.

As concerns this clone: Only one base separates this from a far larger clonotype, so it likely reflects a read error. This specimen includes other DNA sequences encoding the same CDR3. The J gene is TRBJ1-2, the V gene TRBV29-1; D is unresolved. The CDR3 spans 11 residues. The germline V gene encodes CDR1 SQVTM and CDR2 ANQGSEA. The CDR3 DNA reads TGCAGCGAGTCCTCAAACTATGGCTACGCCTTC. It codes for CSESSNYGYAF. Combining the CDR3 with reference TRBV29-1 and TRBJ1-2 gives the whole variable domain SAVISQKPSRDICQRGTSLTIQCQVDSQVTMMFWYRQQPGQSLTLIATANQGSEATYESGFVIDKFPISRPNLTFSTLTVSNMSPEDSSIYLCSESSNYGYAFGSGTRLTVV.

This clone came up a few times. This chain uses TRBV6-1 with TRBJ2-7; 9 bases align to TRBD1. With 5 bases clipped from V and 7 bases from J, the junction kept 9 bases outside the gene matches. CDR1 is MNHNS and CDR2 is SASEGT in the germline V gene. This CDR3 is 14 amino acids long. The CDR3 nucleotides are TGTGCCAGCAGTACCGGGACAGGGTCGTCAGAGCAGTACTTC. Protein product: CASSTGTGSSEQYF.

This chain links TRBV7-8 with TRBJ1-5, with no clear D. The CDR3 length is 16 residues. From germline, CDR1 is SGHVS and CDR2 FQNEAQ. V gave up 0 bases and J gave up 6 bases, with 15 bases separating them. This CDR3 is CASSLAPRGSSQPQHF. The DNA for the CDR3 is TGTGCCAGCAGCTTAGCCCCGCGGGGTTCCAGTCAGCCCCAGCATTTT.